The clone carrying this TCR beta chain was picked up many times. Its antigen is still unknown. The data belong to a study of CD8 T cells in ankylosing spondylitis. Study-wide findings and caveats: Relatively scarce in peripheral blood, disease-linked clones were CD8+. The study looked at matched synovial fluid samples from ankylosing spondylitis patients. Disease-linked clones were reported to be significantly enriched there.

Generation of TCR beta libraries employed quantitative 5'-RACE incorporating molecular barcodes. MiXCR was run by TCRdb on the 5' RACE reads, yielding one entry per CDR3 protein. The data hold 240,000 or so distinct CDR3 sequences, with 8.6% observed a single time. This sequence was found in a male donor with ankylosing spondylitis or in good health (not recorded which). Material for sequencing was blood, either unsorted or a sorted T cell fraction (not recorded which).

The chain's CDR3 is CASSRRGDSYEQYF. Here the CDR3 DNA reads TGTGCCAGCAGCAGACGGGGGGATTCCTACGAGCAGTACTTC. The chain has TRBV7-2 and TRBJ2-7; 7 nucleotides line up with TRBD2. The CDR3 length is 14 residues. V lost 5 bases, J lost 1 base, and 5 bases stayed unmatched. Germline V gives CDR1 SGHTA, CDR2 FQGNSA. Together with reference TRBV7-2 and TRBJ2-7, the CDR3 gives the full variable domain: GAGVSQSPSNKVTEKGKDVELRCDPISGHTALYWYRQSLGQGLEFLIYFQGNSAPDKSGLPSDRFSAERTGGSVSTLTIQRTQQEDSAVYLCASSRRGDSYEQYFGPGTRLTVT.